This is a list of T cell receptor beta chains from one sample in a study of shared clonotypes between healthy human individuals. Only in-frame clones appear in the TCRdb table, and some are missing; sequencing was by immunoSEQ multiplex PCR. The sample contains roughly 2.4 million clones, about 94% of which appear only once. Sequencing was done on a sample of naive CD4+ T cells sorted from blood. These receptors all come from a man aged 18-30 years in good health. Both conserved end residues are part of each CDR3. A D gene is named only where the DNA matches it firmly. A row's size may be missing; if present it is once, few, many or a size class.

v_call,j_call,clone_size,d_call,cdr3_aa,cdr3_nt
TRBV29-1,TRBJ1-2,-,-,CSLGQVDPSGYTF,TGCAGCTTGGGGCAGGTAGATCCTAGTGGCTACACCTTC
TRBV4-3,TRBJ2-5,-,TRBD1,CASSQGQGAETQYF,TGCGCCAGCAGCCAAGGACAGGGGGCCGAGACCCAGTACTTC
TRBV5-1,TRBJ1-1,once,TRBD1,CASSLVGQVDTEAFF,TGCGCCAGCAGCTTGGTTGGACAGGTCGACACTGAAGCTTTCTTT
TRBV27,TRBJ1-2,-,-,CASSFFPSYGYTF,TGTGCCAGCAGTTTTTTCCCCAGCTATGGCTACACCTTC
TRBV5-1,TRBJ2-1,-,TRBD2,CASSRKPGLVTYNEQFF,TGCGCCAGCAGTCGAAAGCCGGGACTAGTGACCTACAATGAGCAGTTCTTC
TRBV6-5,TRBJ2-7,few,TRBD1,CASSTRTGAYEQYF,TGTGCCAGCAGTACCAGGACAGGGGCCTACGAGCAGTACTTC
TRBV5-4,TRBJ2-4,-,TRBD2,CASSGGLAGAKNIQYF,TGTGCCAGCAGCGGTGGACTAGCGGGAGCCAAAAACATTCAGTACTTC
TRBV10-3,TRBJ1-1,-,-,CAISESGQMNTEAFF,TGTGCCATCAGTGAGTCAGGACAAATGAACACTGAAGCTTTCTTT
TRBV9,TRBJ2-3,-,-,CASSVRAPSTDTQYF,TGTGCCAGCAGCGTCAGGGCCCCAAGCACAGATACGCAGTATTTT
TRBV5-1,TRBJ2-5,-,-,CASSLAGQSSQYF,TGCGCCAGCAGCTTGGCAGGTCAGTCGTCCCAGTACTTC
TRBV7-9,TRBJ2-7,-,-,CASSSRRGMGYEQYF,TGTGCCAGCAGCTCTCGGAGGGGTATGGGCTACGAGCAGTACTTC
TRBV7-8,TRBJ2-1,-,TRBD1,CASSSPGQGIYEQFF,TGTGCCAGCAGCTCTCCGGGACAGGGAATCTATGAGCAGTTCTTC
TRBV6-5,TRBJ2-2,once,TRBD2,CASTQRELDTGELFF,TGTGCCAGCACCCAGCGGGAGCTGGACACCGGGGAGCTGTTTTTT
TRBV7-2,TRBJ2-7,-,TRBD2,CASSLAGLVYEQYF,TGTGCCAGCAGCTTAGCGGGACTAGTCTACGAGCAGTACTTC
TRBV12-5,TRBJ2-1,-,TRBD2,CASGLVLGLVSANEQFF,TGTGCTAGTGGTTTGGTCTTAGGACTAGTGAGCGCAAATGAGCAGTTCTTC
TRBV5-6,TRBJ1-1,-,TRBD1,CASSLVGQLNTEAFF,TGTGCCAGCAGCTTGGTGGGACAGTTGAACACTGAAGCTTTCTTT
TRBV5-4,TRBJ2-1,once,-,CASSLDRGEQFF,TGTGCCAGCAGCTTGGACCGCGGTGAGCAGTTCTTC
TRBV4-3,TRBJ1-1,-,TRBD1,CASSRLTGATEAFF,TGCGCCAGCAGCCGGCTGACAGGGGCCACTGAAGCTTTCTTT
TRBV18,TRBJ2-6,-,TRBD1,CASSPQTGHSGANVLTF,TGTGCCAGCTCACCTCAGACAGGGCACTCTGGGGCCAACGTCCTGACTTTC
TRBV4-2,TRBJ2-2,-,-,CASSQDSSTPRELFF,TGTGCCAGCAGCCAAGATAGTAGCACCCCAAGGGAGCTGTTTTTT
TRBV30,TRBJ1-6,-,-,CAWSGTRYPNSPLHF,TGTGCCTGGAGTGGGACTAGATATCCCAATTCACCCCTCCACTTT
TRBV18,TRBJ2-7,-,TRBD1,CASSPPNRGEEQYF,TGTGCCAGCTCACCACCGAACAGGGGGGAGGAGCAGTACTTC
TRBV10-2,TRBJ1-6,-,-,CASSETRSGGSPLHF,TGCGCCAGCAGTGAGACCAGGTCTGGGGGGTCACCCCTCCACTTT
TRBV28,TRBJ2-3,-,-,CASSPPNRAYTDTQYF,TGTGCCAGCAGCCCGCCGAACAGGGCATACACAGATACGCAGTATTTT
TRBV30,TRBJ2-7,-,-,CAWSPGFPYEQYF,TGTGCCTGGAGTCCTGGTTTTCCTTACGAGCAGTACTTC
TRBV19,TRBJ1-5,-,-,CASSKGGPDRFSNQPQHF,TGTGCCAGTAGTAAAGGCGGCCCAGACCGCTTTAGCAATCAGCCCCAGCATTTT
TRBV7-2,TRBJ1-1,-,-,CASSRIMNTEAFF,TGTGCCAGCAGCCGGATAATGAACACTGAAGCTTTCTTT
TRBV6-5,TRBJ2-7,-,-,CASSYRGSTYEQYF,TGTGCCAGCAGTTACCGCGGGTCTACCTACGAGCAGTACTTC
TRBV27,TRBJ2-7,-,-,CASSLFGLARPYEQYF,TGTGCCAGCAGTTTGTTTGGGCTAGCGAGGCCCTACGAGCAGTACTTC
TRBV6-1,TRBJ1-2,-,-,CASSAGSVYGYTF,TGTGCCAGCAGTGCGGGCAGTGTCTATGGCTACACCTTC
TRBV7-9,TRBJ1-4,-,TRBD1,CASSSSLKTGRNEKLFF,TGTGCCAGCAGCTCGAGCCTTAAGACAGGGAGGAATGAAAAACTGTTTTTT
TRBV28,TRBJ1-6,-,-,CASHRDNSYNSPLHF,TGTGCCAGCCACAGGGATAATTCCTATAATTCACCCCTCCACTTT
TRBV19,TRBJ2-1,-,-,CASSSDWNEQFF,TGTGCCAGTAGCTCGGACTGGAATGAGCAGTTCTTC
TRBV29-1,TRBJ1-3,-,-,CSVERSNTIYF,TGCAGCGTTGAAAGGTCTAACACCATATATTTT
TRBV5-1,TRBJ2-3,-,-,CASSEGSDTQYF,TGCGCCAGCAGCGAGGGGTCAGATACGCAGTATTTT
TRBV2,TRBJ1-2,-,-,CASLFRETRGYTF,TGTGCCAGCCTCTTCCGGGAGACAAGAGGCTACACCTTC
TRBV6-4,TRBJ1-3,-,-,CASSDSDILDGGNTIYF,TGTGCCAGCAGTGACTCGGACATACTAGACGGTGGAAACACCATATATTTT
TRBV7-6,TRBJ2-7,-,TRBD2,CASSFSAGEYEQYF,TGTGCCAGCAGCTTTAGTGCGGGGGAGTACGAGCAGTACTTC
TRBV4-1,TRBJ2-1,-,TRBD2,CASSPATSGTYNEQFF,TGCGCCAGCAGCCCGGCTACTAGCGGGACCTACAATGAGCAGTTCTTC
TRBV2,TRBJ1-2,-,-,CASNYQGRGYTF,TGTGCCAGCAATTACCAGGGACGTGGCTACACCTTC
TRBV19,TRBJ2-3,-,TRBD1,CASSPGQVWADTQYF,TGTGCCAGTAGCCCCGGACAGGTTTGGGCAGATACGCAGTATTTT
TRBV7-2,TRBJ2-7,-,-,CASSSLATPYEQYF,TGTGCCAGCAGCTCGCTAGCGACCCCCTACGAGCAGTACTTC